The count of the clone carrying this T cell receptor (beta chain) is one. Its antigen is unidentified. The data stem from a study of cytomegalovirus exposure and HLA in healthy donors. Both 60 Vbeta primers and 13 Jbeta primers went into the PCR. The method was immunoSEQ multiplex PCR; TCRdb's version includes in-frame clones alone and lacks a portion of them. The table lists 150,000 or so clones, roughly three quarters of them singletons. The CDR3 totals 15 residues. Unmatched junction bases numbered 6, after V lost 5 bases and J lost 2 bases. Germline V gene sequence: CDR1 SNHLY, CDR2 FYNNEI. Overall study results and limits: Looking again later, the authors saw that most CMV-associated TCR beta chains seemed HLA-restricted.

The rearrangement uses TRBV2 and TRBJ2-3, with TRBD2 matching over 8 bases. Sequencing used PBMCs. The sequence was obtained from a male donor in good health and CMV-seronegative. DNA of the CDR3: TGTGCCAGCAGTCGACTAGCGCGAGACACAGATACGCAGTATTTT. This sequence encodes CASSRLARDTDTQYF.